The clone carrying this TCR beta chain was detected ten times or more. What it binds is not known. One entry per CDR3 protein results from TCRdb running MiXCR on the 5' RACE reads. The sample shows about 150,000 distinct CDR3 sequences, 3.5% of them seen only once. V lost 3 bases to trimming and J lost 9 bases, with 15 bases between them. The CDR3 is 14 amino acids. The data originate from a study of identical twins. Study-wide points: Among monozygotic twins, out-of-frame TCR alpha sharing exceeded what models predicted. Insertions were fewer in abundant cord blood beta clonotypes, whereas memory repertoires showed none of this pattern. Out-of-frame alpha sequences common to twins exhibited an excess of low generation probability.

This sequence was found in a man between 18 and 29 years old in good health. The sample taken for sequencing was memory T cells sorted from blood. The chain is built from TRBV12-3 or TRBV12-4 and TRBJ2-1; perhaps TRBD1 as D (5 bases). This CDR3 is CASSLRRGPVEQFF. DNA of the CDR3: TGTGCCAGCAGTTTGAGAAGGGGCCCAGTTGAGCAGTTCTTC.